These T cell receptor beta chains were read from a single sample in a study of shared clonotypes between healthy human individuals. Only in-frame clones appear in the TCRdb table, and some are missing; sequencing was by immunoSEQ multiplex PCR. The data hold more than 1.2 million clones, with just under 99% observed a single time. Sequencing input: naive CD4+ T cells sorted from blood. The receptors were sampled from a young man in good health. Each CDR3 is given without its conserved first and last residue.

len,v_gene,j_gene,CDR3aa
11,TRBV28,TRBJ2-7,ASSFFVSYEQY
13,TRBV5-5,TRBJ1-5,ASSFHGPAGQPQH
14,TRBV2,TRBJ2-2,ASNEQGVRNTGELF
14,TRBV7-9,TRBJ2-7,ASSLAVGSRPYEQY
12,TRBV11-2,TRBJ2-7,ASSLAGGPSEQY
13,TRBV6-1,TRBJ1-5,ASILRGISNQPQH
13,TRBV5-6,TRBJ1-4,ASSLGPREGEKLF
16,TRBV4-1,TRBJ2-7,ASSQVVSWAGVTYEQY
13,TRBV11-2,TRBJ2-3,ASSSWRGGTDTQY
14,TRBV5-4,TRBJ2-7,ASRHWTSGTSYEQY
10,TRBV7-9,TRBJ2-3,ASSLEGATQY
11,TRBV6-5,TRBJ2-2,ASRTTALGELF
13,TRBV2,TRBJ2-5,ASNGFGVSEETQY
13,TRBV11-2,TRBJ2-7,ASSLGTTTSYEQY
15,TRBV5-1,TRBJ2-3,ASRPAGGALGTDTQY
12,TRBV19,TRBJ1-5,ASSISLLNQPQH
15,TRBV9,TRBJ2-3,ASSVSSGALSTDTQY
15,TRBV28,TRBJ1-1,ASSLYARGPANTEAF
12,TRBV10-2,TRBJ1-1,ATRDVVRNTEAF
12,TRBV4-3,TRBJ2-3,ASSQEWQSYTQY
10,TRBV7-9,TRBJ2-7,ASSLRVYEQY
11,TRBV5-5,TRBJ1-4,ASSLATRVELF
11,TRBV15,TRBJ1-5,ATSRDRNQPQH
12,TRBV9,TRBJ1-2,ASSATGPNYGYT
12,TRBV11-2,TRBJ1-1,ASSLTRTYTEAF
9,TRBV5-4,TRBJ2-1,ASTQRSEQF